This T cell receptor beta chain appears in the sequencing data of a study of metastatic and nonmetastatic thyroid tumors. Study information: Repertoires from malignant and benign thyroid patients were compared across blood and tumor or nodule tissue. General study results and limits: Versus benign nodules, malignant thyroid tumors reportedly had significantly higher TCR beta diversity, in blood and tumor.

V dropped 2 bases and J dropped 0 bases, with 12 bases sitting between them. The CDR3 sequence is 16 residues long. This clone appeared many times. Its antigen is unknown. All patients were untreated before thyroid surgery. TCRdb reanalyzed the PCR reads via MiXCR. The repertoire holds some 41,000 clones, 25% to 30% seen once, with approximately 9.6% in the top ten. V and J are TRBV12-3 or TRBV12-4 and TRBJ2-3, with D possibly TRBD1 on 5 matching bases. Sequenced sample: blood. The TCR comes from a male donor with papillary thyroid cancer or a benign thyroid nodule (not recorded which). Some clones in this sample may be carry-over from other donors' samples. As DNA, the CDR3 is TGTGCCAGCAGTTTACTGGGGCCCGGCAGCACAGATACGCAGTATTTT. Translated, it gives CASSLLGPGSTDTQYF.